This TCR beta chain was sequenced during a study of shared clonotypes between healthy human individuals. Whole-study results and caveats: All-four-donor shared clonotypes had higher generation probabilities than non-shared clonotypes did. Researchers sampled blood only, noting tissue repertoires likely differ.

CD4+ cell separation produced CD45RA+ naive and CD45RA-negative memory subsets. At a deep level, the assay was run. Clones were sequenced by immunoSEQ multiplex PCR, and TCRdb holds only the in-frame ones, with some missing. The repertoire includes approximately 1,000,000 clones, 75% to 80% of them detected once, and 0.4% to 0.55% sits in the top ten. A note on this clone: Its antigen is not known.

Input material: memory CD4+ T cells from PBMCs. Subset described: CD45RA-negative fraction. The clonotype originates from a man in his late teens or twenties in good health. Some clones in this sample may be carry-over from other donors' samples.

The CDR3 region has the DNA TGCGCCAGCAGATGGGGGCTTGCCAAAAACATTCAGTACTTC. Translation: CASRWGLAKNIQYF. The rearrangement joins TRBV10-1 to TRBJ2-4, with D perhaps matching TRBD1 (6 bases). Germline lookup yields CDR1 WNHNN and CDR2 SYGVQD (reference sequence). The CDR3 loop spans 14 amino acids. The V end lost 6 bases, the J end lost 1 base, and 10 bases lay between the germline ends.